These T cell receptor beta chains were read from a single sample in a study of shared clonotypes between healthy human individuals. Clones were read by immunoSEQ multiplex PCR, and TCRdb kept only the in-frame ones, dropping some. The sample carries roughly 600,000 clones, 95% to 98% recorded once. Input material: naive CD8+ T cells sorted from blood. The receptors stem from a man under 40 in good health. Both conserved end residues are part of each CDR3. The D gene is left open where the match is weak. Some rows mark clone size as missing; the rest say once, few, many or name a class of expanded clone.

v_gene	abundance	j_gene	d_gene	CDR3aa	CDR3nt
TRBV12-2	-	TRBJ2-1	-	CASRFPQREGLRDEQFF	TGTGCAAGTCGCTTCCCTCAGCGGGAGGGCCTTCGTGATGAGCAGTTCTTC
TRBV29-1	once	TRBJ2-1	TRBD2	CSVGHGGLVQKGNEQFF	TGCAGCGTTGGTCACGGGGGACTAGTCCAAAAGGGCAATGAGCAGTTCTTC
TRBV5-1	-	TRBJ2-7	TRBD1	CASSSIGTGGYEQYF	TGCGCCAGCAGCTCTATAGGGACAGGCGGCTACGAGCAGTACTTC
TRBV28	once	TRBJ1-4	-	CASSDSPRGNEKLFF	TGTGCCAGCAGCGACTCCCCGAGGGGTAATGAAAAACTGTTTTTT
TRBV10-1	-	TRBJ2-2	-	CASSEQLSTGELFF	TGCGCCAGCAGTGAGCAACTGTCAACCGGGGAGCTGTTTTTT
TRBV5-5	once	TRBJ2-1	TRBD2	CASSLRTSGRFAYNEQFF	TGTGCCAGCAGCTTAAGGACTAGCGGGAGATTTGCCTACAATGAGCAGTTCTTC
TRBV9	-	TRBJ2-3	-	CASSVDGKSTDTQYF	TGTGCCAGCAGCGTTGACGGTAAAAGCACAGATACGCAGTATTTT
TRBV5-5	-	TRBJ2-1	-	CASSLHRGYNEQFF	TGTGCCAGCAGCCTTCATCGAGGCTACAATGAGCAGTTCTTC
TRBV4-1	-	TRBJ1-2	-	CASSQQTAVSGYTF	TGCGCCAGCAGCCAGCAAACCGCGGTCAGTGGCTACACCTTC
TRBV6-5	-	TRBJ1-2	-	CASSYGTTYGYTF	TGTGCCAGCAGTTACGGGACTACGTATGGCTACACCTTC
TRBV7-2	-	TRBJ2-7	TRBD2	CASSPHGVGAGGDEQYF	TGTGCCAGCAGCCCCCACGGAGTAGGAGCGGGAGGAGACGAGCAGTACTTC
TRBV7-9	-	TRBJ1-5	TRBD1	CASSLVGQGPDQPQHF	TGTGCCAGCAGCTTAGTTGGACAGGGGCCCGATCAGCCCCAGCATTTT
TRBV25-1	once	TRBJ1-5	-	CASGNRIPYGNQPQHF	TGTGCCAGCGGAAATCGGATCCCTTATGGCAATCAGCCCCAGCATTTT
TRBV10-1	-	TRBJ2-3	-	CASSERALPTDTQYF	TGCGCCAGCAGTGAGAGGGCTCTACCCACAGATACGCAGTATTTT
TRBV5-1	-	TRBJ1-1	TRBD1	CASSFRTGLLNTEAFF	TGCGCCAGCAGCTTCCGGACAGGGCTTTTGAACACTGAAGCTTTCTTT
TRBV4-1	-	TRBJ1-1	-	CASSQPGGQGTEAFF	TGCGCCAGCAGCCAACCTGGAGGGCAGGGCACTGAAGCTTTCTTT
TRBV5-4	-	TRBJ2-5	-	CASSSPNPSFGPRETQYF	TGTGCCAGCAGCTCACCGAACCCGTCATTCGGCCCAAGGGAGACCCAGTACTTC
TRBV7-3	-	TRBJ2-7	-	CASSPAGAPYEQYF	TGTGCCAGCAGCCCTGCCGGGGCTCCCTACGAGCAGTACTTC
TRBV29-1	-	TRBJ2-1	TRBD1	CSGQGDEQFF	TGCAGCGGACAGGGAGATGAGCAGTTCTTC
TRBV15	-	TRBJ2-1	-	CATSRDPLQYEQFF	TGTGCCACCAGCAGAGATCCGCTCCAATATGAGCAGTTCTTC
TRBV29-1	-	TRBJ2-7	TRBD2	CSVVGLAGSAYEQYF	TGCAGCGTTGTCGGGCTAGCGGGGAGCGCCTACGAGCAGTACTTC
TRBV7-9	-	TRBJ2-1	TRBD1	CASSGGTGGQNEQFF	TGTGCCAGCAGCGGCGGGACAGGGGGTCAAAATGAGCAGTTCTTC
TRBV5-4	-	TRBJ1-2	TRBD1	CASSRTGSNGYTF	TGTGCCAGCAGCCGGACAGGATCTAATGGCTACACCTTC
TRBV25-1	-	TRBJ2-2	-	CASSELAGLVSGELFF	TGTGCCAGCAGTGAATTGGCAGGGCTCGTCTCCGGGGAGCTGTTTTTT
TRBV6-4	once	TRBJ1-2	-	CASSHRAFVLYGYTF	TGTGCCAGCAGCCATAGAGCGTTCGTCCTCTATGGCTACACCTTC
TRBV11-2	once	TRBJ2-5	-	CASSSFRGYQETQYF	TGTGCCAGCAGCTCCTTTCGGGGCTACCAAGAGACCCAGTACTTC
TRBV7-6	-	TRBJ1-1	TRBD1	CASSHYGDRGPHKPNTEAFF	TGTGCCAGCAGCCATTATGGGGACAGGGGTCCCCACAAACCAAACACTGAAGCTTTCTTT
TRBV29-1	-	TRBJ2-7	-	CSVEGRDYEQYF	TGCAGCGTTGAAGGGCGGGACTACGAGCAGTACTTC
TRBV27	-	TRBJ2-2	-	CASSPRQRTGELFF	TGTGCCAGCAGTCCCCGACAGCGTACCGGGGAGCTGTTTTTT
TRBV11-2	-	TRBJ2-1	-	CASLEASHNEQFF	TGTGCCAGTTTGGAGGCGTCTCACAATGAGCAGTTCTTC
TRBV5-1	-	TRBJ2-1	TRBD2	CASSFYSAGGPREQFF	TGCGCCAGCAGCTTTTATTCAGCGGGAGGGCCTAGGGAGCAGTTCTTC
TRBV10-2	-	TRBJ2-1	-	CASWGSSYNEQFF	TGCGCCAGTTGGGGGAGCTCCTACAATGAGCAGTTCTTC
TRBV11-2	-	TRBJ2-1	-	CASTLLFGTGGNEQFF	TGTGCCAGCACCCTATTGTTCGGTACGGGCGGTAATGAGCAGTTCTTC
TRBV28	-	TRBJ1-5	-	CASSPMGRDYSNQPQHF	TGTGCCAGCAGTCCAATGGGGCGGGACTATAGCAATCAGCCCCAGCATTTT
TRBV11-2	-	TRBJ2-5	TRBD2	CASSYDGLAGVLETQYF	TGTGCCAGCAGCTACGACGGACTAGCGGGAGTTTTGGAGACCCAGTACTTC
TRBV10-2	-	TRBJ2-5	-	CASSESWGGETQYF	TGCGCCAGCAGTGAGTCATGGGGAGGAGAGACCCAGTACTTC
TRBV7-3	-	TRBJ2-1	TRBD2	CASSLVSGSTNEQFF	TGTGCCAGCAGCTTAGTCAGCGGGAGCACCAATGAGCAGTTCTTC
TRBV5-4	-	TRBJ2-1	TRBD1	CASSLDKGYRGPLYNEQFF	TGTGCCAGCAGCTTGGATAAGGGGTACAGGGGGCCCTTATACAATGAGCAGTTCTTC